Shown below are 30 T cell receptor beta chains from a single sample sequenced in a study of shared clonotypes between healthy human individuals (dated by TCRdb to about 2020). Libraries came from the immunoSEQ multiplex PCR assay. TCRdb re-hosts the immuneACCESS table, in-frame sequences only. Its copies lack some clones; in the studies checked, an unresolved V gene accounts for under half of them, and the cause for the rest is not known. The table for this sample lists under 2,500,000 clones; 90% to 96% of them were counted only once. Around 0.13% of the sample is held by the ten biggest clonotypes. Sequencing used naive CD4+ T cells sorted from blood. The cell subset or site label for this specimen denotes: CD45RA+ positively selected. These receptors all come from a man aged 18-30 years in good health.

The chain employs TRBV19 and TRBJ2-1, with 14 positions matching TRBD2. V shed 4 bases and J 6 bases; nucleotides not matched to a gene: 17. The germline CDR1 and CDR2 sequences are LNHDA and SQIVND (reference sequence). The CDR3 length is 20 residues. CDR3 DNA: TGTGCCAGTAGTACCCTCCCCCCCCGACTAGCGGGAGGGCCGGGCAATGAGCAGTTCTTC. Amino acid sequence: CASSTLPPRLAGGPGNEQFF.

The genes are TRBV11-3 and TRBJ2-3; the D is unclear. Germline CDR1 reads SGHNT; CDR2 reads YENEEA. V was pared by 0 bases and J by 5 bases, with 6 bases between. The CDR3 sequence is 13 residues long. In DNA form, the CDR3 reads TGTGCCAGCAGCTTAGATCTGGGAGATACGCAGTATTTT. It encodes CASSLDLGDTQYF.

J is TRBJ2-5 and V is TRBV7-8; D remains ambiguous. The CDR3 totals 11 residues. Germline V gene sequence: CDR1 SGHVS, CDR2 FQNEAQ. The V and J ends lost 5 bases and 5 bases respectively, with 6 bases between them. In DNA, the CDR3 is TGTGCCAGCAGCGTTCTGGAGACCCAGTACTTC. Amino acid sequence: CASSVLETQYF.

The rearrangement joins TRBV10-3 to TRBJ2-3; TRBD2 agrees at 8 bases. Germline CDR1 is ENHRY and CDR2 is SYGVKD. The V segment lost 6 bases and the J segment 1 base; nucleotides outside the gene matches: 6. The CDR3 consists of 15 residues. The CDR3 loop is CAIRHSGSRTDTQYF. The CDR3 DNA reads as TGTGCCATCAGACACAGCGGGAGTCGCACAGATACGCAGTATTTT.

With regard to this clone: Germline and junction disagree at one end, which may indicate a read error. The chain recombines TRBV7-7 with TRBJ2-2; D remains unclear. Germline V gene data show CDR1 as SSHAT and CDR2 as FNYEAQ (reference sequence). The CDR3 consists of 15 residues. The CDR3 sequence: CASTPGPGNTGELFF. CDR3 DNA: TGTGCTAGCACCCCGGGTCCCGGAAACACCGGGGAGCTGTTTTTT.

The V gene is TRBV5-5, the J gene TRBJ1-2; TRBD1 is a possible D gene (5 bases). This CDR3 is built from 14 residues. Looked up from germline, CDR1 is SGHKS and CDR2 is YYEKEE (reference sequence). Trimming removed 2 bases at V and 0 bases at J, with 8 bases between. The CDR3 sequence: CASSFGTSNYGYTF. CDR3 DNA: TGTGCCAGCAGCTTCGGGACTTCTAACTATGGCTACACCTTC.

The chain is built from TRBV11-1 and TRBJ1-1; a possible D gene is TRBD1 (5 bases). Germline CDR1 is SGHAT and CDR2 is FQDESV (reference sequence). Trimming shortened V by 5 bases and J by 5 bases, and 21 bases separated the two germline ends. There are 16 residues in the CDR3. The DNA of the CDR3 is TGTGCCAGCAGCCTAGAGGGGCCAGGAGTGGGGACTGAAGCTTTCTTT. Translating it yields CASSLEGPGVGTEAFF.

The V gene is TRBV6-1, the J gene TRBJ2-7, with D possibly matching TRBD1 (6 bases). Germline CDR1 reads MNHNS; CDR2 reads SASEGT. The CDR3 covers 13 residues. The V end was cut by 4 bases, the J end by 7 bases, with 14 bases between. This CDR3 reads CASSGRDTGEQYF. The CDR3, as DNA: TGTGCCAGCAGTGGCCGGGACACTGGAGAGCAGTACTTC.

The J gene is TRBJ2-5, the V gene TRBV7-8, with D possibly matching TRBD1 (6 bases). Trimming took off 4 bases at V and 2 bases at J, with 11 bases between the two ends. The CDR3 totals 14 residues. Germline V gene data show CDR1 as SGHVS and CDR2 as FQNEAQ. CDR3 region: CASSSRQEQETQYF. CDR3 in DNA: TGTGCCAGCAGCTCGCGACAGGAACAAGAGACCCAGTACTTC.

This clone has only one observation. The chain recombines TRBV30 with TRBJ1-4, with 7 bases matching TRBD1. Trimming cost V 4 bases and J 6 bases; bases outside gene matches: 8. The CDR3 has 14 amino acids. CDR1 is GTSNPN and CDR2 is SVGIG in the germline V gene (reference sequence). The chain's CDR3 is CAWNEGGSDEKLFF. CDR3 nucleotide sequence: TGTGCCTGGAACGAAGGGGGCAGTGATGAAAAACTGTTTTTT.

V and J are TRBV2 and TRBJ1-4; possibly TRBD1 for D (6 bases). The CDR3 loop spans 15 amino acids. Trimming left V 4 bases short and J 4 bases short, with 13 bases between. CDR1 and CDR2 from the germline V gene are SNHLY and FYNNEI. The CDR3 spells CASSGLGAGNEKLFF. The CDR3 region has the DNA TGTGCCAGCAGTGGTTTGGGGGCGGGTAATGAAAAACTGTTTTTT.

The genes are TRBV13 and TRBJ2-1; 13 bases match TRBD2. V shed 5 bases, J shed 7 bases, and the junction held 14 bases outside the gene matches. Germline V gene sequence: CDR1 PRHDT, CDR2 FYEKMQ (reference sequence). This CDR3 region has 18 residues. The CDR3 region is CASSTGLAGPGWENEQFF. The CDR3 coding sequence is TGTGCCAGCAGCACGGGACTAGCGGGACCCGGCTGGGAGAATGAGCAGTTCTTC.

The CDR3 loop is CASSPLPRQITEAFF. In nucleotides, the CDR3 is TGCGCCAGCAGCCCCCTCCCGAGACAAATCACTGAAGCTTTCTTT. The gene calls are TRBV5-1 and TRBJ1-1; no firm D call. From germline, CDR1 is SGHRS and CDR2 YFSETQ. The V end lost 4 bases, the J end lost 4 bases, and 17 bases lay between the germline ends. The CDR3 runs 15 residues.

This sequence joins TRBV5-3 and TRBJ2-5; D remains ambiguous. TRBV5-3 is assigned to the ORF class and has an uncertain function. V shed 0 bases and J shed 2 bases, with 17 bases lying between them. This CDR3 region has 17 residues. CDR3 sequence reads: CARSLVPVWRSQETQYF. In DNA form, the CDR3 reads TGTGCCAGAAGCTTGGTACCGGTGTGGCGTTCACAAGAGACCCAGTACTTC.

This chain links TRBV15 with TRBJ2-3, with D hard to call. V was pared by 2 bases and J by 2 bases, with 5 bases between. The CDR3 length is 13 residues. Germline CDR1 and CDR2: LNHNV and YYDKDF (reference sequence). This CDR3 reads CATSRLYTDTQYF. CDR3 coding DNA: TGTGCCACCAGCAGACTGTACACAGATACGCAGTATTTT.

This clone was seen more than once but under ten times. This chain uses TRBV6-1 with TRBJ2-2, with D perhaps matching TRBD1 (5 bases). CDR1 is MNHNS, CDR2 SASEGT, per germline. Trimming pared 2 bases from V and 1 base from J, leaving 11 bases between. This CDR3 has 16 amino acids. The CDR3 bases are TGTGCCAGCAGTGAAACAGGCAGGAGGAACACCGGGGAGCTGTTTTTT. This encodes CASSETGRRNTGELFF.

The chain carries TRBV5-1 and TRBJ1-1, with TRBD1 matching 7 bases. CDR3 length equals 16 residues. Germline loops: CDR1 SGHRS, CDR2 YFSETQ. V lost 4 bases, J lost 0 bases, and 9 bases stayed unmatched. The CDR3 loop reads CASSPRDSSLNTEAFF. CDR3 nucleotides: TGCGCCAGCAGCCCCCGGGACAGTTCTCTGAACACTGAAGCTTTCTTT. Supplemented by reference TRBV5-1 and TRBJ1-1, the full variable domain reads KAGVTQTPRYLIKTRGQQVTLSCSPISGHRSVSWYQQTPGQGLQFLFEYFSETQRNKGNFPGRFSGRQFSNSRSEMNVSTLELGDSALYLCASSPRDSSLNTEAFFGQGTRLTVV.

In the case of this clone: The same CDR3 arises from other DNA sequences in this sample as well. The rearrangement links TRBV2 to TRBJ2-1, with 7 nucleotides matching TRBD1. Germline lookup yields CDR1 SNHLY and CDR2 FYNNEI. The CDR3 is 15 amino acids. The junction had 3 bases not matched to a gene; V was cut back by 3 bases and J by 1 base. As DNA, the CDR3 is TGTGCCAGCAGTGACAGGGGGAATTCCTACAATGAGCAGTTCTTC. Residues: CASSDRGNSYNEQFF.

The chain couples TRBV6-6 to TRBJ1-1; D is undetermined. With 2 bases removed from V and 1 base from J, the gap between germline ends came to 8 bases. The length of the CDR3 is 14 residues. The germline V gene encodes CDR1 MNHNY and CDR2 SVGAGI (reference sequence). This CDR3 reads CASSYLDGNTEAFF. The CDR3 nucleotides read TGTGCCAGCAGTTACCTCGACGGGAACACTGAAGCTTTCTTT.

This chain uses TRBV28 with TRBJ2-3; D is perhaps TRBD1 (6 bases). Germline CDR1 and CDR2: MDHEN and SYDVKM. V was cut by 6 bases and J by 2 bases, with 18 bases left in between. The CDR3 is 16 residues long. DNA of the CDR3: TGTGCCAGCAGCCACAGGGCCATCGACCCCACAGATACGCAGTATTTT. This encodes CASSHRAIDPTDTQYF. The variable domain in full, completed from reference TRBV28 and TRBJ2-3, reads DVKVTQSSRYLVKRTGEKVFLECVQDMDHENMFWYRQDPGLGLRLIYFSYDVKMKEKGDIPEGYSVSREKKERFSLILESASTNQTSMYLCASSHRAIDPTDTQYFGPGTRLTVL.

A remark on this clone: The same CDR3 is also encoded by other DNA sequences in this sample. The V gene is TRBV5-1, the J gene TRBJ2-1; 10 bases agree with TRBD2. J lost 8 bases, V lost 4 bases, and 6 bases had no gene match. From germline, CDR1 is SGHRS and CDR2 YFSETQ. The CDR3 spans 14 residues. The CDR3 DNA reads TGCGCCAGCAGCCCGGGACTAGCGAGAGATGAGCAGTTCTTC. This translates into CASSPGLARDEQFF.

The V and J genes are TRBV19 and TRBJ2-5, with a possible D match to TRBD1 (6 bases). The CDR3 has 14 residues. Looked up from germline, CDR1 is LNHDA and CDR2 is SQIVND (reference sequence). The germline V and J ends were trimmed by 6 bases and 2 bases, with 13 bases remaining between them. DNA for the CDR3: TGTGCCAGTAGCCCGACAGGAACTCAAGAGACCCAGTACTTC. This translates into CASSPTGTQETQYF. Full variable domain (rest looked up from reference TRBV19 and TRBJ2-5): DGGITQSPKYLFRKEGQNVTLSCEQNLNHDAMYWYRQDPGQGLRLIYYSQIVNDFQKGDIAEGYSVSREKKESFPLTVTSAQKNPTAFYLCASSPTGTQETQYFGPGTRLLVL.

This rearrangement joins TRBV5-1 to TRBJ2-5, with no clear D. CDR3 length equals 14 residues. CDR1 and CDR2 from the germline V gene are SGHRS and YFSETQ. V was shortened by 1 base and J by 2 bases, with 9 bases between the two germline ends. CDR3 residues: CASSLSASQETQYF. The CDR3 bases are TGCGCCAGCAGCTTGTCAGCCTCACAAGAGACCCAGTACTTC.

The chain combines TRBV6-5 with TRBJ2-2; 11 nucleotides align to TRBD1. Looked up from germline, CDR1 is MNHEY and CDR2 is SVGAGI. The V segment lost 6 bases and the J segment 4 bases; nucleotides outside the gene matches: 4. There are 15 residues in the CDR3. The CDR3 sequence: CASSLGTGGTGELFF. CDR3 nucleotide sequence: TGTGCCAGCAGCCTCGGGACAGGGGGCACCGGGGAGCTGTTTTTT.

V and J are TRBV5-4 and TRBJ2-7; D uncertain. Germline loops: CDR1 SGHNT, CDR2 YYREEE (reference sequence). The V end lost 0 bases, the J end lost 6 bases, and 19 bases lay between the germline ends. The CDR3 runs to 16 residues. CDR3 sequence (DNA): TGTGCCAGCAGCTTGGGGGGTGGACGTCCTTCAGGCGAGCAGTACTTC. Encoded protein: CASSLGGGRPSGEQYF.

CDR3 in DNA: TGTGCCAGCAGCTCTCTCGCGGTGGGGGCTGACACTGAAGCTTTCTTT. This gives the protein CASSSLAVGADTEAFF. This chain connects TRBV7-9 to TRBJ1-1; the D gene is possibly TRBD1 (6 bases). Germline lookup yields CDR1 SEHNR and CDR2 FQNEAQ (reference sequence). V lost 4 bases and J lost 3, with 18 bases in between. The CDR3 contains 16 residues.

This clone was observed a single time. The CDR3 region is CASSLDGQRTDTQYF. The CDR3 DNA follows: TGCGCCAGCAGCTTGGATGGACAGCGCACAGATACGCAGTATTTT. The chain combines TRBV5-1 with TRBJ2-3, with D maybe TRBD1 (6 bases). Germline loops: CDR1 SGHRS, CDR2 YFSETQ. This CDR3 has 15 amino acids. V lost 0 bases, J lost 1 base, and 9 bases lay in between.

The chain has TRBV2 and TRBJ2-7; D is perhaps TRBD1 (5 bases). Looked up from germline, CDR1 is SNHLY and CDR2 is FYNNEI. This CDR3 is built from 14 residues. V gave up 2 bases and J gave up 4 bases, with 12 bases separating them. CDR3 bases: TGTGCCAGCAGTGAACAGACAGAAGTTTACGAGCAGTACTTC. It encodes CASSEQTEVYEQYF.

The CDR3 loop is CASSSVLGGQGPLQEYF. The DNA of the CDR3 is TGTGCCAGCAGCTCAGTACTCGGGGGACAGGGCCCACTTCAGGAGTATTTT. The chain is built from TRBV7-2 and TRBJ2-3; 9 nucleotides match TRBD1. The CDR3 has 17 amino acids. The germline V gene has CDR1 SGHTA and CDR2 FQGNSA. V gave up 4 bases and J gave up 13 bases; unmatched junction bases: 21. Together with reference TRBV7-2 and TRBJ2-3, the CDR3 gives the full variable domain: GAGVSQSPSNKVTEKGKDVELRCDPISGHTALYWYRQSLGQGLEFLIYFQGNSAPDKSGLPSDRFSAERTGGSVSTLTIQRTQQEDSAVYLCASSSVLGGQGPLQEYFGPGTRLTVL.

The chain carries TRBV5-4 and TRBJ1-2; 10 nucleotides line up with TRBD1. The J segment lost 8 bases and the V segment lost 4 bases, leaving 8 bases of the junction unmatched. The germline CDR1 and CDR2 sequences are SGHNT and YYREEE (reference sequence). The CDR3 length is 14 residues. CDR3 in amino acids: CASSPDRGNWGYTF. CDR3 nucleotides: TGTGCCAGCAGCCCGGACAGGGGGAATTGGGGCTACACCTTC.